One and the same sample provided the 25 T cell receptor beta chains below, sequenced in a study of shared clonotypes between healthy human individuals. TCRdb's copy holds only in-frame clones and misses some; the assay was immunoSEQ multiplex PCR. The sample has millions of clones, around 90% seen once. The sample consisted of naive CD4+ T cells sorted from blood. The subset denotes: CD45RA+ positively selected. These receptors all stem from a man aged 18 to 30 in good health.

This clone was detected only once. The CDR3 loop is CASSSYGPGLTYEQYF. DNA for the CDR3: TGTGCCAGCAGTTCCTACGGGCCTGGCTTAACCTACGAGCAGTACTTC. The chain is built from TRBV6-6 and TRBJ2-7; D is uncertain. Looked up from germline, CDR1 is MNHNY and CDR2 is SVGAGI (reference sequence). Trimming removed 4 bases at V and 2 bases at J, with 18 bases between. The CDR3 has 16 residues.

This clone has a single count. In nucleotides, the CDR3 is TGTGCCAGCAGTAGCGGTATGGCAGGGTACGAGCAGTACTTC. Encoded protein: CASSSGMAGYEQYF. This chain links TRBV27 with TRBJ2-7; D may match TRBD1 or TRBD2 (5 bases each). The germline V and J ends were trimmed by 5 bases and 4 bases, with 15 bases remaining between them. There are 14 residues in the CDR3. Germline loops: CDR1 MNHEY, CDR2 SMNVEV (reference sequence).

The J gene is TRBJ2-3, the V gene TRBV19; possible D gene TRBD1, 6 bases. From germline, CDR1 is LNHDA and CDR2 SQIVND (reference sequence). Trimming pared 6 bases from V and 2 bases from J, leaving 12 bases between. The CDR3 spans 14 residues. The CDR3 protein is CASSQGQHTDTQYF. In nucleotides, the CDR3 is TGTGCCAGTAGCCAAGGACAGCACACAGATACGCAGTATTTT.

This CDR3 reads CASSSQGWGNEQFF. The CDR3 nucleotides read TGTGCCAGCAGCTCCCAGGGTTGGGGCAATGAGCAGTTCTTC. The chain is built from TRBV7-9 and TRBJ2-1, with D possibly matching TRBD1 (5 bases). Trimming pared 4 bases from V and 6 bases from J, leaving 13 bases between. Germline assignment: CDR1 SEHNR and CDR2 FQNEAQ (reference sequence). CDR3 length: 14 residues. Filled out from reference TRBV7-9 and TRBJ2-1, the complete variable domain reads DTGVSQNPRHKITKRGQNVTFRCDPISEHNRLYWYRQTLGQGPEFLTYFQNEAQLEKSRLLSDRFSAERPKGSFSTLEIQRTEQGDSAMYLCASSSQGWGNEQFFGPGTRLTVL.

In the case of this clone: The sample contains more than one DNA sequence encoding this CDR3. J is TRBJ1-6 and V is TRBV5-1, with 7 bases matching TRBD1. The germline gives CDR1 SGHRS, CDR2 YFSETQ. Trimming at V came to 0 bases and at J to 9 bases, leaving 3 bases not matched to a gene. The CDR3 has 14 amino acids. The CDR3 is CASSLGQGRSPLHF. The CDR3 coding sequence is TGCGCCAGCAGCTTGGGACAGGGACGTTCACCCCTCCACTTT.

The chain links TRBV7-2 to TRBJ2-7; 8 nucleotides agree with TRBD2. The CDR3 has 15 amino acids. Germline CDR1 SGHTA, CDR2 FQGNSA. J lost 3 bases, V lost 1 base, and 5 bases had no gene match. The CDR3 nucleotides read TGTGCCAGCAGCTTAGTTGGCGGGGGGCTCTACGAGCAGTACTTC. Protein: CASSLVGGGLYEQYF. Together with reference TRBV7-2 and TRBJ2-7, the CDR3 gives the full variable domain: GAGVSQSPSNKVTEKGKDVELRCDPISGHTALYWYRQSLGQGLEFLIYFQGNSAPDKSGLPSDRFSAERTGGSVSTLTIQRTQQEDSAVYLCASSLVGGGLYEQYFGPGTRLTVT.

The chain couples TRBV5-4 to TRBJ1-2; tentatively, D is TRBD1 (5 bases). This CDR3 is 14 amino acids long. Trimming removed 0 bases from V and 4 bases from J, with 10 bases in between. Germline V gene sequence: CDR1 SGHNT, CDR2 YYREEE (reference sequence). In DNA form, the CDR3 reads TGTGCCAGCAGCTTGGTAGCAGGGACCTATGGCTACACCTTC. Protein product: CASSLVAGTYGYTF.

The chain is built from TRBV9 and TRBJ1-3; TRBD1 is a possible D gene (6 bases). The V end was cut by 4 bases, the J end by 0 bases, with 8 bases between. Germline CDR1 SGDLS, CDR2 YYNGEE. The CDR3 sequence is 14 residues long. CDR3 amino acids: CASSSRGSGNTIYF. Here the CDR3 DNA reads TGTGCCAGCAGCTCCAGGGGCTCTGGAAACACCATATATTTT.

The rearrangement joins TRBV2 to TRBJ2-7; 7 nucleotides agree with TRBD1. Germline CDR1 SNHLY, CDR2 FYNNEI. The CDR3 has 12 amino acids. V shed 6 bases, J shed 5 bases, and the junction held 4 bases outside the gene matches. The CDR3 DNA sequence: TGTGCCAGCAGAGGGGACAGTCACGAGCAGTACTTC. It translates to CASRGDSHEQYF.

This clone was counted between two and nine times. The chain has TRBV27 and TRBJ1-2, with 9 bases lining up with TRBD1. Trimming cost V 7 bases and J 5 bases; bases outside gene matches: 5. The CDR3 spans 13 residues. CDR1 MNHEY and CDR2 SMNVEV come from the germline V gene (reference sequence). CDR3 sequence reads: CASKQGATYGYTF. The DNA of the CDR3 is TGTGCCAGCAAACAGGGGGCGACGTATGGCTACACCTTC.

This clone showed up just once. The chain uses TRBV25-1 and TRBJ1-2; 7 bases are a match to TRBD1. The CDR3 is made up of 16 amino acids. Germline V gene data show CDR1 as MGHDK and CDR2 as SYGVNS. After removal of 3 bases from V and 1 base from J, the junction contained 8 bases not matched to a gene. In nucleotides, the CDR3 is TGTGCCAGCAGTGACCGGGACAGCTCCCTTAACTATGGCTACACCTTC. This encodes CASSDRDSSLNYGYTF.

The gene calls are TRBV9 and TRBJ1-6; TRBD1 is a possible D gene (5 bases). Germline values: CDR1 SGDLS, CDR2 YYNGEE. The CDR3 runs 15 residues. Between the trimmed V and J ends, which lost 4 bases and 7 bases, there was a span of 15 bases. The CDR3 DNA reads as TGTGCCAGCAGCCCCCCAGGGTCGTTGAATTCACCCCTCCACTTT. Its translation: CASSPPGSLNSPLHF.

The chain links TRBV7-2 to TRBJ2-1, with D tentatively TRBD2 (6 bases). The CDR3 consists of 16 residues. The germline CDR1 and CDR2 sequences are SGHTA and FQGNSA. V lost 5 bases, J lost 12 bases, and 26 bases lay in between. CDR3 DNA sequence: TGTGCCAGCAGCCCAACATCTGCCGGGACTCCTTTTTGGCAGTTCTTC. This codes for CASSPTSAGTPFWQFF.

CDR3 loop: CASSRTSEQYF. As DNA, the CDR3 is TGTGCCAGCAGTCGGACTAGCGAGCAGTACTTC. The chain links TRBV2 to TRBJ2-7, with TRBD2 matching over 7 bases. Per the germline V gene, CDR1 is SNHLY and CDR2 is FYNNEI. The trim removed 5 bases at V and 6 bases at J, leaving 1 base unmatched. CDR3 length equals 11 residues.

This rearrangement joins TRBV19 to TRBJ2-7, with TRBD1 matching over 9 bases. CDR3 length equals 16 residues. Germline V gives CDR1 LNHDA, CDR2 SQIVND (reference sequence). The V segment lost 2 bases and the J segment 2 bases; nucleotides outside the gene matches: 7. The CDR3 DNA is TGTGCCAGTAGTATATCAGGACAGGGGCTAACCTACGAGCAGTACTTC. Amino acids: CASSISGQGLTYEQYF. Filled out from reference TRBV19 and TRBJ2-7, the complete variable domain reads DGGITQSPKYLFRKEGQNVTLSCEQNLNHDAMYWYRQDPGQGLRLIYYSQIVNDFQKGDIAEGYSVSREKKESFPLTVTSAQKNPTAFYLCASSISGQGLTYEQYFGPGTRLTVT.

CDR3 DNA: TGTGCCAGCAGCTTTAGAGGACAGCGAGAGACCCAGTACTTC. It specifies CASSFRGQRETQYF. The chain carries TRBV7-2 and TRBJ2-5; D is possibly TRBD1 (6 bases). V was trimmed by 3 bases and J by 4 bases, leaving 12 bases between them. CDR1 and CDR2 from the germline V gene are SGHTA and FQGNSA. There are 14 residues in the CDR3.

Here the CDR3 DNA reads TGTGCCAGCAGTCCCTCCTTTGCCGGGGAGCTGTTTTTT. Its translation is CASSPSFAGELFF. The V and J genes are TRBV28 and TRBJ2-2; D not certain. V dropped 5 bases and J dropped 6 bases, with 10 bases sitting between them. Germline V CDR1 and CDR2: MDHEN, SYDVKM. The CDR3 totals 13 residues.

This clone was seen only once. The V and J genes are TRBV7-9 and TRBJ2-3; 7 bases align to TRBD2. In germline, CDR1 is SEHNR, CDR2 FQNEAQ (reference sequence). V trimming: 3 bases; J trimming: 6 bases; junction bases outside the gene matches: 9. This CDR3 is 15 amino acids long. CDR3: CASSFEGGVTDTQYF. In DNA form, the CDR3 reads TGTGCCAGCAGCTTTGAGGGAGGGGTCACGGATACGCAGTATTTT.

This chain uses TRBV27 with TRBJ1-1, with D unclear. The V end lost 4 bases, the J end lost 2 bases, and 17 bases lay between the germline ends. Germline assignment: CDR1 MNHEY and CDR2 SMNVEV (reference sequence). The CDR3 is made up of 16 amino acids. The CDR3 here is CASSSYPPEGNTEAFF. The CDR3 DNA sequence: TGTGCCAGCAGTTCCTATCCCCCGGAGGGCAACACTGAAGCTTTCTTT.

This clone was detected once. The chain has TRBV7-2 and TRBJ2-1; 8 bases align to TRBD2. The germline V gene has CDR1 SGHTA and CDR2 FQGNSA. The CDR3 runs 14 residues. Trimming cost V 5 bases and J 5 bases; bases outside gene matches: 5. The CDR3 here is CASSLWRGDNEQFF. CDR3 sequence (DNA): TGTGCCAGCAGCCTCTGGCGGGGGGACAATGAGCAGTTCTTC.

The chain has TRBV7-9 and TRBJ1-4; D not resolved. The length of the CDR3 is 16 residues. V was cut by 1 base and J by 0 bases, with 9 bases left in between. Germline V CDR1 and CDR2: SEHNR, FQNEAQ (reference sequence). The CDR3 bases are TGTGCCAGCAGCTTAGGTCCAACTGCAACTAATGAAAAACTGTTTTTT. It translates to CASSLGPTATNEKLFF.

As concerns this clone: Other DNA sequences in the sample encode the same CDR3. CDR3 residues: CASSSPGGPSYEQYF. DNA of the CDR3: TGTGCCAGCAGTTCCCCAGGGGGTCCCTCCTACGAGCAGTACTTC. The V gene is TRBV28, the J gene TRBJ2-7; 7 bases map to TRBD1. V trimming: 4 bases; J trimming: 0 bases; junction bases outside the gene matches: 6. Germline V gene data show CDR1 as MDHEN and CDR2 as SYDVKM. The CDR3 consists of 15 residues.

V and J are TRBV10-3 and TRBJ2-7; no clear D. Per germline, CDR1 ENHRY and CDR2 SYGVKD. The CDR3 extends over 12 amino acids. The V end lost 4 bases, the J end lost 6 bases, and 10 bases lay between the germline ends. CDR3 DNA sequence: TGTGCCATCAGTGCAGTCCCAGGCGAGCAGTACTTC. Its protein product is CAISAVPGEQYF.

The chain combines TRBV2 with TRBJ2-5; 12 nucleotides match TRBD2. The CDR3 has 15 residues. V lost 6 bases, J lost 6 bases, and 8 bases stayed unmatched. The germline V gene has CDR1 SNHLY and CDR2 FYNNEI. This CDR3 reads CASSRNGLAGKTQYF. The DNA for the CDR3 is TGTGCCAGCAGCCGAAACGGACTAGCGGGAAAGACCCAGTACTTC.

On this clone itself: This sample also contains other DNA sequences that code for the same CDR3. The genes are TRBV5-8 and TRBJ2-2; D is ambiguous. V was pared by 2 bases and J by 1 base, with 3 bases between. CDR3 size: 13 residues. Germline V gene sequence: CDR1 SGHTS, CDR2 YDEGEE. The CDR3 spells CASSLGNTGELFF. The CDR3 DNA is TGTGCCAGCAGCTTAGGGAACACCGGGGAGCTGTTTTTT. The whole variable domain, filled in from reference TRBV5-8 and TRBJ2-2, reads EAGVTQSPTHLIKTRGQQATLRCSPISGHTSVYWYQQALGLGLQFLLWYDEGEERNRGNFPPRFSGRQFPNYSSELNVNALELEDSALYLCASSLGNTGELFFGEGSRLTVL.